Reported below is one TCR beta chain. These data originate in a study of blood T cell repertoires in COVID-19. Study overall: PBMCs, B-cell-depleted T cells, or T cells were the source of the cDNA or gDNA that made up the material.

Participant reports of clinical history set cohort assignment. Cohort 3 recovered donors had two negative PCRs, clearance, or symptom resolution. Authors' data handling: Amplified reference gene primers provided the basis for estimating nucleated cell counts. Clones were read by immunoSEQ multiplex PCR, and TCRdb kept only the in-frame ones, dropping some. That table gives V, J and clone size, and the DNA gave D and trimming. The table lists some 400,000 clones, 70% to 90% of them singletons. The CDR3 is 16 amino acids. Germline CDR1 and CDR2: LGHDT and YNNKEL (reference sequence). The junction had 5 bases not matched to a gene; V was cut back by 1 base and J by 4 bases.

The chain is built from TRBV3-1 (or the pseudogene TRBV3-2) and TRBJ1-2; TRBD1 matches 11 bases. The sequence was collected from a young man who had recovered from COVID-19. The sample was PBMCs or T cells enriched from blood (not recorded which). The CDR3 bases are TGTGCCAGCAGCCAAGCGGACAGGGGGCCTGGCTATGGCTACACCTTC. Translating gives CASSQADRGPGYGYTF.